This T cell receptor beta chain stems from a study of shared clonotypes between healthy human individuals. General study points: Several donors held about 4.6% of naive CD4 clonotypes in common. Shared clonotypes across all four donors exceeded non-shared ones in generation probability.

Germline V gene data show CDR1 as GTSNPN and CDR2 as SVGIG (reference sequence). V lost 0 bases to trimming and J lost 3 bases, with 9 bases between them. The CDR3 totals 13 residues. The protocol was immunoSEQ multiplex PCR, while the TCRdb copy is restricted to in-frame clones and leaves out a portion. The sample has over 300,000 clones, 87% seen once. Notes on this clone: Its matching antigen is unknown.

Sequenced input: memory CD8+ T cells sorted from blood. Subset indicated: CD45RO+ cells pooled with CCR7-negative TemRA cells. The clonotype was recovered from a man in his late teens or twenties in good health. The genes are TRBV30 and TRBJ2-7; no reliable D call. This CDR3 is CAWSVMEYYEQYF. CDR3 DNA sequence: TGTGCCTGGAGTGTAATGGAGTACTACGAGCAGTACTTC.